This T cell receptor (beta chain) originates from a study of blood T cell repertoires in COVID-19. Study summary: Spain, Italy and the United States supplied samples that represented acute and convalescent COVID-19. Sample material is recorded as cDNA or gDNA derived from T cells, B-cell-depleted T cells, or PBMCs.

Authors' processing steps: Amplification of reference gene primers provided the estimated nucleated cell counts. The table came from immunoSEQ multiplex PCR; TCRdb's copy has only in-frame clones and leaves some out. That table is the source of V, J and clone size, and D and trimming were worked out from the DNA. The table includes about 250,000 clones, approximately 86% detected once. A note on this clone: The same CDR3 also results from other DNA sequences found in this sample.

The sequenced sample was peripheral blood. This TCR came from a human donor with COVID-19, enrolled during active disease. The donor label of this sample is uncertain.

The CDR3 sequence: CASSLGAGGGTDTQYF. CDR3 in DNA: TGTGCCAGCAGCTTAGGAGCGGGAGGAGGTACAGATACGCAGTATTTT. This chain joins TRBV7-2 and TRBJ2-3, with 9 nucleotides matching TRBD2. The length of the CDR3 is 16 residues. The V gene end was trimmed by 1 base and the J gene end by 3 bases; junction bases not matched to a gene: 5. Germline V gene lookup returns CDR1 SGHTA and CDR2 FQGNSA.